This TCR beta chain is drawn from a study of blood T cell repertoires in COVID-19. TCRdb's copy holds only in-frame clones and misses some; the assay was immunoSEQ multiplex PCR. The data contain 80,000 or so clones, less than 90% of them seen just once; the ten biggest clones take up 15% to 20%. This clone was observed a handful of times. V shed 5 bases, J shed 0 bases, and the junction held 10 bases outside the gene matches. Per the germline V gene, CDR1 is SEHNR and CDR2 is FQNEAQ (reference sequence). The CDR3 has 16 residues. The sequenced material came from peripheral blood. The V and J genes are TRBV7-9 and TRBJ2-7; 7 bases map to TRBD1. The receptor comes from a human donor in a cohort sampled during active COVID-19. CDR3 sequence (DNA): TGTGCCAGCAGCGGTGGCGAGACAGGGTCCTCCTACGAGCAGTACTTC. Amino acid sequence: CASSGGETGSSYEQYF.